Listed below are T cell receptor beta chains from one sample, sequenced in a study of shared clonotypes between healthy human individuals. Assay used: immunoSEQ multiplex PCR; TCRdb lists only in-frame clones, some missing. Among roughly 2.4 million clones listed, approximately 95% were seen once. The sequenced material came from naive CD4+ T cells sorted from blood. Receptor source: a man aged 18 to 29 in good health. Each CDR3 is given with its conserved first and last residue. Fields, in order: CDR3 length, V gene, D gene, J gene, clone size, CDR3 DNA, CDR3 protein. D genes are given only for firm matches. A clone size is listed for some rows: how often the clone was seen (once, few, many), or a class if it is expanded.

>13|TRBV6-6|TRBD2|TRBJ2-7|NA
TGTGCCAGCAATGTGCGGGGGGGCCAGGAGCAGTACTTC
CASNVRGGQEQYF
>15|TRBV11-2|NA|TRBJ1-1|once
TGTGCCAGCAGCTTAGGTAGGGGAATGAACACTGAAGCTTTCTTT
CASSLGRGMNTEAFF
>14|TRBV9|NA|TRBJ1-4|NA
TGTGCCAGCAGCGTAGAGGACAGATATGAAAAACTGTTTTTT
CASSVEDRYEKLFF
>13|TRBV19|NA|TRBJ2-1|NA
TGTGCCAGTATGGGTGCTAGGAGTACTGAGCAGTTCTTC
CASMGARSTEQFF
>15|TRBV4-1|NA|TRBJ2-5|NA
TGCGCCAGCAGCCAAGATTTAACAGGGAAAGGGACCCAGTACTTC
CASSQDLTGKGTQYF
>14|TRBV18|NA|TRBJ2-2|once
TGTGCCAGCTCACCGCCGTCCGCCCGCGGGGAGCTGTTTTTT
CASSPPSARGELFF
>15|TRBV27|NA|TRBJ1-6|NA
TGTGCCAGCAGTTTATCGAGACAAACAAATTCACCCCTCCACTTT
CASSLSRQTNSPLHF
>13|TRBV10-3|NA|TRBJ2-1|NA
TGTGCCATCAGTGAGTCGAACGGGGGCGGTAAGTTCTTC
CAISESNGGGKFF
>14|TRBV30|NA|TRBJ1-6|NA
TGTGCCTGGAGTGGGGGGTCCTATAATTCACCCCTCCACTTT
CAWSGGSYNSPLHF
>12|TRBV30|TRBD1|TRBJ2-2|NA
TGTGCCTGGAGTGTACAGGGGGGGGAGCTGTTTTTT
CAWSVQGGELFF
>13|TRBV30|NA|TRBJ1-1|NA
TGTGCCTGGAGTGTAATGGGGATAACTGAAGCTTTCTTT
CAWSVMGITEAFF
>14|TRBV2|TRBD1|TRBJ1-5|NA
TGTGCCAGCAGTCGAGACAGGGGGAATCAGCCCCAGCATTTT
CASSRDRGNQPQHF
>15|TRBV18|NA|TRBJ2-1|NA
TGTGCCAGCTCACTCGGAATCGGGACCTACAATGAGCAGTTCTTC
CASSLGIGTYNEQFF
>16|TRBV7-9|TRBD2|TRBJ2-3|NA
TGTGCCAGCAGCCCTCGACTAGCGGACGAGAGAGATACGCAGTATTTT
CASSPRLADERDTQYF
>16|TRBV11-2|NA|TRBJ2-5|once
TGTGCCAGCAGCCCCGGGGTGGGCTGGTACCAAGAGACCCAGTACTTC
CASSPGVGWYQETQYF
>16|TRBV25-1|TRBD2|TRBJ2-3|NA
TGTGCCAGCAGTGATGTAACGGGGGGGAAGACTGATACGCAGTATTTT
CASSDVTGGKTDTQYF
>13|TRBV28|TRBD1|TRBJ1-3|NA
TGTGCCAGCACCTTGGGACAGGGAAACACCATATATTTT
CASTLGQGNTIYF
>15|TRBV28|NA|TRBJ2-6|NA
TGTGCCAGCGGCCCGGGATCGACCGGGGCCAACGTCCTGACTTTC
CASGPGSTGANVLTF
>15|TRBV5-8|NA|TRBJ2-7|once
TGTGCCAGCAGCTTCCCCCTGGCGGACACCTACGAGCAGTACTTC
CASSFPLADTYEQYF
>15|TRBV18|NA|TRBJ1-2|NA
TGTGCCAGCTCACCATACGGTGGTAGGGAAGAAGGCTACACCTTC
CASSPYGGREEGYTF
>13|TRBV5-4|NA|TRBJ1-1|NA
TGTGCCAGCAGCTTGGACGAGGGGACTGAAGCTTTCTTT
CASSLDEGTEAFF
>17|TRBV11-2|TRBD2|TRBJ2-1|NA
TGTGCCAGCAGCTTAGACCGACTAGCGGGAATTCGTAATGAGCAGTTCTTC
CASSLDRLAGIRNEQFF